Listed here are 3 T cell receptor beta chains from one sample, sequenced in a study of T cell repertoires in cytomegalovirus infection. One entry per CDR3 protein results from TCRdb running MiXCR on the reads. The data hold about 740,000 distinct CDR3 sequences, with under 40% observed a single time. The sequenced sample was PBMCs. All receptors derive from a human donor in good health (CMV status not recorded). Some clones in this sample may be carry-over from other donors' samples.

This clonotype occurred a few times. CDR3 coding DNA: TGTGCCACCAGTGATCCGACCATAGACAATGAGCAGTTCTTC. Protein: CATSDPTIDNEQFF. V gene TRBV24-1 combines with J gene TRBJ2-1; D gene uncertain. Germline-derived CDR1 and CDR2 are KGHDR and SFDVKD. CDR3 length: 14 amino acids. Trimming cost V 3 bases and J 5 bases, with 10 bases left between them.

This clonotype was seen a handful of times. CDR3 in DNA: TGCAGTGCCAAGACAGGGTCCCCCTACAATGAGCAGTTCTTC. Amino acid sequence: CSAKTGSPYNEQFF. V and J are TRBV20-1 and TRBJ2-1; 7 bases fit TRBD1. This CDR3 comprises 14 residues. V gave up 6 bases and J gave up 2 bases; unmatched junction bases: 7. The germline V gene encodes CDR1 DFQATT and CDR2 SNEGSKA (reference sequence).

The chain uses TRBV28 and TRBJ2-3, with 11 bases identical to TRBD2. Germline-derived CDR1 and CDR2 are MDHEN and SYDVKM. The junction had 5 bases not matched to a gene; V was cut back by 7 bases and J by 2 bases. The CDR3 extends over 15 amino acids. The CDR3 spells CASTQLAGATDTQYF. The CDR3 DNA sequence: TGTGCCAGCACCCAACTAGCGGGGGCCACAGATACGCAGTATTTT.